This TCR beta chain was observed in a study of blood T cell repertoires in COVID-19. Study information: T cells, B-cell-depleted T cells, or PBMCs supplied cDNA or gDNA.

The CDR3 loop spans 14 amino acids. Unmatched junction bases numbered 3, after V lost 2 bases and J lost 5 bases. The germline gives CDR1 SGHNT, CDR2 YYREEE (reference sequence). Authors' data handling: It was from reference gene primer amplification that nucleated cell counts were estimated. Method: immunoSEQ multiplex PCR; TCRdb's copy keeps in-frame clones and lacks some. V and J calls and clone size come straight from that table; D and trimming were deduced from the DNA. The sample has 55,000 to 65,000 clones, around 77% seen once. The TCR was taken from a man between 60 and 75 years old with acute or convalescent COVID-19. The sample consisted of peripheral blood. The rearrangement joins TRBV5-4 to TRBJ2-5, with 10 bases matching TRBD2. The CDR3 sequence is CASSLAGGLETQYF. In DNA, the CDR3 is TGTGCCAGCAGCTTAGCGGGGGGGCTGGAGACCCAGTACTTC.